The 22 T cell receptor delta chains presented below share a single source sample, sequenced in a study of gamma-delta chains in newborns, infants, children. TCRdb ran CATT on the reads. The sample has thousands of delta-chain clones; approximately 3.9% are singletons. The specimen was blood. The receptors come from a child who was a newborn, infant or young child, either healthy, febrile or measles-vaccinated (not recorded which).

This clone has a handful of counts. This clone may be a read error of a much larger clone one base away. Different DNA sequences within this sample yield the same CDR3. This chain uses TRDV3 with TRDJ2; D may be TRDD2 (9 bases). V dropped 5 bases and J dropped 8 bases, with 33 bases sitting between them. Germline values: CDR1 TVYSNPD, CDR2 GDNSRS (reference sequence). This CDR3 spans 18 amino acids. CDR3 loop: CAPRGLPTGTGGTAQLFF. DNA for the CDR3: TGTGCCCCCCGAGGCCTTCCTACGGGGACTGGGGGGACGGCACAACTCTTCTTT.

This clone was seen only a few times. This likely reflects a read error, since a far larger clone is one base away. Other DNA sequences from this sample encode an identical CDR3 as well. The genes are TRDV2 and TRDJ2, with TRDD3 matching over 13 bases. Looked up from germline, CDR1 is GEAIGNYY and CDR2 is EKD. The CDR3 consists of 16 residues. The DNA for the CDR3 is TGTGCATGTGACGTACTGGGGGATACGCGGACAGCACAACTCTTCTTT. This codes for CACDVLGDTRTAQLFF.

This clone was observed a few times. A much larger clone lies a single base off, so this may be a read error. DNA of the CDR3: TGTGCTCTTGGGGAAGAACGGTCCTACACCGATAAACTCACCTTT. Translating it yields CALGEERSYTDKLTF. This chain connects TRDV1 to TRDJ1, with D perhaps TRDD2 (6 bases). Germline CDR1 is TSWWSYY and CDR2 is QGS. The CDR3 has 15 residues.

Comment on this clone: One base away lies a much larger clone, so this may be a sequencing read error. The sample holds other DNA sequences that translate to the same CDR3. The chain carries TRDV1 and TRDJ1, with TRDD3 matching 7 bases. Per germline, CDR1 TSWWSYY and CDR2 QGS. The CDR3 totals 18 residues. The CDR3 region is CALGNSSPVLGRDDKLIF. The CDR3 bases are TGTGCTCTTGGGAACTCCTCCCCCGTACTGGGGCGAGACGATAAGCTCATCTTT.

On this clone: This DNA's translation and the protein TCRdb lists, from a much larger clone, do not match at residue 16, likely due to a read error; the protein shown is translated from the DNA. The chain links TRDV1 to TRDJ1, with 9 bases lining up with TRDD3. In germline, CDR1 is TSWWSYY, CDR2 QGS. This CDR3 is built from 19 residues. The CDR3 region is CALGVSRILGDPYTDELIF. The CDR3 DNA reads TGTGCTCTTGGGGTCTCGAGGATACTGGGGGACCCGTACACCGATGAACTCATCTTT.

This clone was seen more than once but under ten times. This clone may be a read error of a much larger clone one base away. Other DNA sequences of this sample code for an identical CDR3. V and J are TRDV1 and TRDJ1; TRDD3 aligns across 9 bases. The germline CDR1 and CDR2 sequences are TSWWSYY and QGS. The CDR3 has 16 residues. CDR3 region: CALGELGRGIPDKLIF. The DNA of the CDR3 is TGCGCTCTTGGGGAACTCGGCCGGGGGATACCCGATAAACTCATCTTT.

This clone came up a few times. A read error may produce the germline difference seen at one junction end. The chain links TRDV2 to TRDJ3; 8 bases align to TRDD3. The CDR3 has 18 amino acids. Germline V gene lookup returns CDR1 GEAIGNYY and CDR2 EKD. The CDR3 protein is CACDFTGGLSWDTRQIFF. In DNA, the CDR3 is TGTGCCTGTGACTTTACTGGGGGCCTCTCCTGGGACACCCGACAGATTTTTTTC.

This clone is judged large. Within the sample, other DNA sequences also encode this same CDR3. This chain uses TRDV2 with TRDJ2; 9 bases line up with TRDD3. V gave up 0 bases and J gave up 1 base; unmatched junction bases: 2. The CDR3 covers 16 residues. The germline V gene encodes CDR1 GEAIGNYY and CDR2 EKD. The CDR3: CACDTVLGDLTAQLFF. DNA for the CDR3: TGTGCCTGTGACACCGTACTGGGGGATTTGACAGCACAACTCTTCTTT.

In its sample, this clone ranks as medium-sized. A clone one base away is much larger, so this may be a read error. The same CDR3 also results from other DNA sequences found in this sample. CDR3 in DNA: TGTGCCTGTGACACCGGCAAACTGGGGGAGAGCTCCTGGGACACCCGCCAGATGTTTTTC. Its protein product is CACDTGKLGESSWDTRQMFF. This chain uses TRDV2 with TRDJ3; 9 bases map to TRDD3. Germline loops: CDR1 GEAIGNYY, CDR2 EKD. This CDR3 comprises 20 residues.

This clone has only a few counts. This sequence is one base from a far larger clone and is likely a read error. The sample holds other DNA sequences that translate to the same CDR3. DNA for the CDR3: TGTGCCGCAAGCGCCCTCAGTACTCCTAGCTCCTGGGACACCCGACAGATGTTTTTC. Its translation is CAASALSTPSSWDTRQMFF. The rearrangement joins TRAV29/DV5 to TRDJ3; TRDD2 is a possible D gene (5 bases). Germline-derived CDR1 and CDR2 are NSMFDY and ISSIKDK. The CDR3 is made up of 19 amino acids. Full variable domain (rest looked up from reference TRAV29/DV5 and TRDJ3): DQQVKQNSPSLSVQEGRISILNCDYTNSMFDYFLWYKKYPAEGPTFLISISSIKDKNEDGRFTVFLNKSAKHLSLHIVPSQPGDSAVYFCAASALSTPSSWDTRQMFFGTGIKLFVEP.

This clone has a handful of counts. TCRdb's listed protein matches a much larger clone and diverges from this DNA's translation at residue 16, likely through a read error; the protein shown comes from the DNA. The chain couples TRAV29/DV5 to TRDJ1; 11 positions match TRDD3. J gave up 9 bases and V 0 bases, and 22 bases lay outside the gene matches. The V gene's germline CDR1 is NSMFDY and CDR2 ISSIKDK. This CDR3 is built from 19 residues. CDR3 coding DNA: TGTGCAGCAAGCGCGACCAGAATGGGGGATACGCGAAGGGATGATGAACTCATCTTT. It is translated as CAASATRMGDTRRDDELIF.

For this clone: Since a much larger clone is just one base distant, this may be a read error. V gene TRDV3 combines with J gene TRDJ3, with a tentative D call TRDD2 (6 bases). Germline V gene lookup returns CDR1 TVYSNPD and CDR2 GDNSRS (reference sequence). The length of the CDR3 is 21 residues. V lost 4 bases, J lost 0 bases, and 28 bases lay in between. CDR3 in amino acids: CASSFFPRGLFSSWDTRQMFF. CDR3 DNA: TGTGCCTCTTCCTTTTTTCCCCGGGGTCTGTTCAGCTCCTGGGACACCCGACAGATGTTTTTC. The variable domain in full, completed from reference TRDV3 and TRDJ3, reads CDKVTQSSPDQTVASGSEVVLLCTYDTVYSNPDLFWYRIRPDYSFQFVFYGDNSRSEGADFTQGRFSVKHILTQKAFHLVISPVRTEDSATYYCASSFFPRGLFSSWDTRQMFFGTGIKLFVEP.

Concerning this clone: A far larger clone is one nucleotide away, so this likely arose from a read error. This chain uses TRDV2 with TRDJ2; 7 nucleotides agree with TRDD3. The germline gives CDR1 GEAIGNYY, CDR2 EKD. The CDR3 consists of 14 residues. Here the CDR3 DNA reads TGTGCCTGTGACACCGTCGGGATACAAGCACAACCCTTCTTT. This translates into CACDTVGIQAQPFF.

A note on this clone: TCRdb lists a protein that is different at residue 14 from the translated DNA; the protein given here uses the DNA translation. The chain carries TRDV1 and TRDJ1, with 8 bases that match TRDD2. CDR3 size: 18 residues. From germline, CDR1 is TSWWSYY and CDR2 QGS. Here the CDR3 DNA reads TGTGCTCTTGGGACCCTTCCTAGGGTGGATTTTTACACCTATAAACTCATCTTT. Encoded protein: CALGTLPRVDFYTYKLIF.

With regard to this clone: A read error may produce the germline difference seen at one junction end. The V and J genes are TRDV1 and TRDJ1, with TRDD3 matching over 11 bases. Per germline, CDR1 TSWWSYY and CDR2 QGS. There are 18 residues in the CDR3. CDR3: CALGELPGGYMVDDKLIF. CDR3 nucleotides: TGTGCTCTTGGGGAACTTCCTGGGGGATACATGGTGGACGATAAGCTCATCTTT.

By share of the sample, this clone is medium-sized. Other DNA sequences of this sample code for an identical CDR3. The gene calls are TRDV1 and TRDJ1; TRDD3 agrees at 13 bases. V shed 0 bases, J shed 2 bases, and the junction held 9 bases outside the gene matches. CDR1 TSWWSYY and CDR2 QGS come from the germline V gene. The CDR3 runs 19 residues. CDR3: CALGELAVLGDTGTDKLIF. Here the CDR3 DNA reads TGTGCTCTTGGGGAACTGGCCGTACTGGGGGATACGGGGACCGATAAACTCATCTTT.

By sample fraction, this clone is medium-sized. The chain carries TRDV3 and TRDJ1, with 9 nucleotides matching TRDD3. The CDR3 length is 17 residues. V shed 0 bases, J shed 0 bases, and the junction held 11 bases outside the gene matches. Germline loops: CDR1 TVYSNPD, CDR2 GDNSRS (reference sequence). The CDR3 DNA reads as TGTGCCTTTAGCTGGCGGGGGATACTCTCGTACACCGATAAACTCATCTTT. It yields the protein CAFSWRGILSYTDKLIF.

With respect to this clone: A read error may explain this, as a much larger clone is one base away. J is TRDJ1 and V is TRDV1, with D tentatively TRDD3 (8 bases). The germline V gene has CDR1 TSWWSYY and CDR2 QGS. This CDR3 is built from 21 residues. In DNA form, the CDR3 reads TGTGCTCTTGGGGCCGCTTATTCCTACTCCCTGGGGGAGAACCCTACCGATAGACTCATCTTT. Translated: CALGAAYSYSLGENPTDRLIF.

The table lists this clone with a few counts. TCRdb pairs this DNA with a much larger clone's protein that differs at residue 10, likely a read error; the protein shown was translated from the DNA. V and J are TRDV2 and TRDJ3; a weak D match, TRDD3 (5 bases). The V gene's germline CDR1 is GEAIGNYY and CDR2 EKD. Deletions cut 0 bases from V and 0 bases from J, with 14 bases between. The CDR3 loop spans 19 amino acids. Written as DNA, the CDR3 is TGTGCCTGTGACACCGCAGGGGGCCCACTCTCCTGGGACACCCGACAGATGTTTTTC. This sequence encodes CACDTAGGPLSWDTRQMFF.

This clone was observed a few times. The TCRdb protein, from a much larger clone, departs from this DNA's translation at residue 15, likely by read error; the protein shown derives from the DNA. This sequence joins TRDV1 and TRDJ1, with TRDD3 matching over 7 bases. Germline V gene data show CDR1 as TSWWSYY and CDR2 as QGS. The CDR3 is made up of 18 amino acids. The CDR3, as DNA: TGTGCTCTTGGGAACTCCTCCCCCGTACTGGGGCGAGACGATCAACTCATCTTT. This translates into CALGNSSPVLGRDDQLIF.

This clone qualifies as medium-sized. The sample holds other DNA sequences that translate to the same CDR3. The V gene is TRDV2, the J gene TRDJ3; 13 nucleotides agree with TRDD3. After removal of 0 bases from V and 0 bases from J, the junction contained 7 bases not matched to a gene. The CDR3 loop spans 21 amino acids. The germline CDR1 and CDR2 sequences are GEAIGNYY and EKD. The DNA for the CDR3 is TGTGCCTGTGACACCGGTACTGGGGGATACGCCCTCTCCTGGGACACCCGACAGATGTTTTTC. Residues: CACDTGTGGYALSWDTRQMFF.

This clone was detected only a few times. A far larger clone is a single base away, which makes a read error likely. The same CDR3 also results from other DNA sequences found in this sample. J is TRDJ1 and V is TRAV29/DV5, with D tentatively TRDD3 (6 bases). Per the germline V gene, CDR1 is NSMFDY and CDR2 is ISSIKDK. The CDR3 consists of 16 residues. V lost 3 bases to trimming and J lost 0 bases, with 18 bases between them. CDR3 coding DNA: TGTGCAGCAACGTATAGAGAGGGGGACTACACCGATAAACTCATCTTT. Amino acid sequence: CAATYREGDYTDKLIF. Looking up the rest from reference TRAV29/DV5 and TRDJ1 gives the full variable domain: DQQVKQNSPSLSVQEGRISILNCDYTNSMFDYFLWYKKYPAEGPTFLISISSIKDKNEDGRFTVFLNKSAKHLSLHIVPSQPGDSAVYFCAATYREGDYTDKLIFGKGTRVTVEP.